The T cell receptor beta chain under discussion was sequenced for a study of cytomegalovirus exposure and HLA in healthy donors (dated by TCRdb to about 2017). With regard to the full study: An earlier analysis of approximately 590 of the donors reported about 250 Gb of sequence data and approximately 110 million unique TCR beta sequences from some 180 million T cells. An early release that covered around 590 HLA-typed donors contained approximately 300 gigabases of sequencing data and tens of millions of unique TCR sequences. Among the roughly 410 genotyped donors, about 85% belonged to the genetic ancestry cluster associated with self-reported Caucasian donors. The study aimed to test whether signatures of past pathogen exposure could be identified by cataloging public T cell receptors. The study used immunosequencing to profile the T cell repertoires of 670 or so subjects and linked those repertoires to cytomegalovirus serostatus. Along with the approximately 670-subject first cohort, a separate validation cohort of 120 different subjects was used. High-throughput TCR immunosequencing, statistical association of individual TCRs with disease status, and machine learning were combined to predict cytomegalovirus infection status. In a later analysis, previously published TCR beta repertoires from 600 to 850 donors were re-analyzed and high-resolution HLA genotyping was added so that TCR occurrence patterns could be studied. In the later analysis, no new phenotypic data were used to find candidate immune exposures; instead, reliance was placed on TCR beta sequences and their occurrence across donors. An earlier analysis of 587 of the donors applied high-throughput TCR beta sequencing to assess whether each TCR beta V gene segment acted as functional or pseudogenic. Donor age, sex, ethnicity and CMV serostatus were collected together with the repertoire data. Genome-wide SNP genotypes for about 55% of the roughly 670 donors were used in a later genetic analysis, which treated that subset as a discovery cohort. Every discovery cohort repertoire had been produced on one sequencing platform. Both class I and class II loci were covered by HLA typing, at four-digit resolution. The number of typed donors differed by locus: about 620-640 for A, B, C, DRB1 and DQB1; approximately 530 for DQA1; 606 for DPA1; and some 450 for DPB1. Four to six DR-DQ haplotypes were handled as single units for association and clustering, since linkage in the cohort was strong. Among roughly 400 genotyped donors of the cohort, an average of around 250,000 unique TCR beta nucleotide sequences was sequenced per donor, of which about 19% were non-productive. Points the paper makes about the study in general: In a later analysis, most CMV-associated TCR beta chains were found to appear HLA-restricted, with HLA associations seemingly driven largely by CMV exposure. The sequencing pipeline was judged likely to have produced a cluster of highly shared sequence variants as a technical artifact. Because counts were too low, 15 to 20 rarely observed V segments, including chromosome 9 orphons, were left out of the earlier analysis of approximately 500 of the donors. Some IMGT-functional V segments, including TRBV6-2 and TRBV6-3, could not be distinguished by the 87-base-pair reads and were therefore excluded. Assigning TCR associations to individual alleles was difficult when HLA alleles, especially DR and DQ, strongly co-occurred. Correlated functional status among segregating V segments might be attributable to linkage disequilibrium, but an unknown experimental factor could not be ruled out. A later analysis found that TCR association rates varied across HLA loci, with DRB1 alleles showing the most associated TCRs and HLA-C alleles the fewest. Only TCR beta chains were sequenced in this cohort, and the absence of alpha or paired-chain data limited detectable features. Compared with equally common non-associated chains, HLA-associated TCR beta chains in a later analysis were more clonally expanded and had lower generation probabilities. According to the authors, the approach could potentially be generalized to other disease states and immunological phenotypes. In a later genetic analysis, fewer N-insertions in productive TCRs were reported among donors in an Asian-associated ancestry cluster than the roughly 640-donor mean. The study gave a list of around 170 TCR beta chains associated with cytomegalovirus. A further reported finding was that TCR beta sequences accurately predicted the HLA-A and HLA-B alleles for most subjects in the first cohort. CMV serostatus was the only immune exposure information available for the cohort. Across donors, most TCR sequences were observed very rarely, whereas some public TCRs were present in many individuals. The classifier was reported to diagnose cytomegalovirus status with high specificity and sensitivity in both the original and validation cohorts. At a false discovery rate of 0.05, a later analysis linked approximately 18,000 TCR beta sequences to specific HLA alleles. HLA typing was unavailable for some donors at each locus, so association tests used only the typed subset. An association between a missense DCLRE1C variant and V-gene and J-gene trimming of TCR beta chains was found in a later genetic analysis and replicated in an independent cohort. Presence/absence analyses assumed roughly uniform sequencing depth across donors, an assumption that may not hold. In an earlier analysis of 500 to 650 of the donors, most TCR beta V segments appeared in productive rearrangements about 87% or about 30% of the time, broadly matching IMGT annotations. In vitro tests confirmed that a few of the cytomegalovirus-associated TCR beta chains recognize cytomegalovirus antigens. Several of the top co-occurrence clusters appeared to be linked to parvovirus B19, influenza, CMV and Epstein-Barr virus, according to a later analysis.

Trimming takes 1 base off V and 2 bases off J; junction bases not matched to a gene: 1. The cysteine opens and the phenylalanine closes a CDR3 of 14 amino acids. Of the read, only the CDR3 DNA is kept; its 42 bases are in frame from base 1. In the germline V gene, CDR1 corresponds to SGHTA and CDR2 to FQGNSA. The cohort was made up of approximately 670 healthy bone marrow donors. At the time of sampling, all cohort members were nominally healthy, though unrecorded immune exposures were likely present. The donor tested CMV seronegative, placing the donor among the 352 seronegative members of the cohort. A peripheral blood sample was collected from each donor, and TCR beta sequencing was performed on peripheral blood mononuclear cells. Genomic DNA extraction from the blood cell samples was performed with the Qiagen DNeasy Blood Extraction Kit. Comments on this clone: Its binding antigen is unknown. Base qualities are missing; no much larger clone stands one base away.

The library was prepared using the immunoSEQ multiplex PCR assay. For the multiplex PCR, a mixture combining 60 forward primers for TCR Vbeta segments and 13 reverse primers for TCR Jbeta segments was used. Amplification of the CDR3 region of rearranged TCR beta genes was performed with a multiplex PCR assay on genomic DNA. On the Illumina HiSeq System, the amplified TCR beta libraries were sequenced as 87-base-pair reads. As for how the authors treated the data: In a later analysis, approximately 74 million unique TCR beta chains were counted across the approximately 640 repertoires, and roughly 11 million of these chains were shared by at least two donors. Raw reads were error-corrected and collapsed into unique sequences by a nearest-neighbor algorithm in which closely related sequences were merged to remove PCR and sequencing errors. Alignment of CDR3 sequences to IMGT reference sequences was used to assign V, D and J gene segments. For a sequence to be retained, a match of at least six nucleotides to both a V gene segment and a J gene segment was required. Rearrangements were called productive when the CDR3 lacked stop codons and stayed in frame with V and J; all others were non-productive. Following IMGT convention, CDR3 was defined as the stretch from the second conserved V-encoded cysteine to the conserved J-encoded phenylalanine. Sequences without an unambiguous match to a single V gene segment were excluded from the earlier analysis of about 600 of the donors. In an earlier analysis of approximately 550 of the donors, V segments were called functional above 56.7% productive rearrangements and were called segregating when the between-donor standard deviation exceeded 5%. To diagnose cytomegalovirus status from the catalog of TCR beta chain sequences, a statistical classification framework was built. A later analysis assigned V and J genes by comparing TCR nucleotide sequences with IMGT/GENE-DB human TR gene sequences. A later analysis assigned CDR3 sequences and most-parsimonious VDJ recombination scenarios with the TCRdist pipeline. In a later analysis, each TCR beta chain was defined by its CDR3 amino acid sequence together with its V-gene family, and reads without a unique V-gene family were excluded. In a later analysis, approximately 640 highly shared, low-generation-probability nucleotide sequences were removed to address suspected cross-contamination and a sequencing artifact. In a later analysis, a clonal expansion index for each public chain was calculated from normalized within-repertoire ranks of inferred template counts. In a later analysis, generation probabilities were computed using a VDJ recombination model fitted to out-of-frame rearrangements, and the results were checked against IGoR. Hypergeometric tests were used in a later analysis to score TCR-TCR, TCR-HLA and TCR-CMV co-occurrence, with a repertoire-size bias correction applied to the TCR pairs. In a later analysis, false discovery rates were estimated by permuting HLA or CMV assignments 20 times. In a later analysis, co-occurring TCRs were grouped using DBSCAN, with TCRdist sequence similarity added in when clustering inside HLA-allele-positive subsets. Repertoires with fewer than 30,000 or more than 120,000 public chains, plus five repertoires with anomalous nucleotide sharing, were excluded from co-occurrence clustering. The table was pulled from immuneACCESS by TCRdb, which kept in-frame rearrangements only. Such tables lose some clones; where checked, under half of the loss comes from unresolved V genes, and the rest has no known cause. That table gives V, J and clone size, and the DNA gave D and trimming. For this sample there are some 140,000 clones; 65% to 85% appear just once. The ten top clones hold just under 1% of the sample.

The TCR originated in a man between 18 and 29 years old in good health and CMV-seronegative. The specimen sequenced was PBMCs. This chain joins TRBV7-2 to TRBJ2-5, and TRBD1 matches 7 of the central bases. The sequenced DNA: TGTGCCAGCAGCTTAGAGGGACAGCAAGAGACCCAGTACTTC. This yields the protein CASSLEGQQETQYF.